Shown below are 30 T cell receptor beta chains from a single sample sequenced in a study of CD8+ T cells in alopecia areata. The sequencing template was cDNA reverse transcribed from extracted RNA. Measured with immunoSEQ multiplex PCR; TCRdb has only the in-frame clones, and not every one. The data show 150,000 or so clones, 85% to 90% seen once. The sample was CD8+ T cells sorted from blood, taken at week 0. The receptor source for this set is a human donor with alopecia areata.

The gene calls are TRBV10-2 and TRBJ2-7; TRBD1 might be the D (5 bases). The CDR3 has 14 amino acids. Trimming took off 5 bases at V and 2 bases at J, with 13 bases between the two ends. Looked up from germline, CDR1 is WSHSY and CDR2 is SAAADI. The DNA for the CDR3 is TGCGCCAGCAGTTTATCAGGGAACACCTACGAGCAGTACTTC. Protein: CASSLSGNTYEQYF.

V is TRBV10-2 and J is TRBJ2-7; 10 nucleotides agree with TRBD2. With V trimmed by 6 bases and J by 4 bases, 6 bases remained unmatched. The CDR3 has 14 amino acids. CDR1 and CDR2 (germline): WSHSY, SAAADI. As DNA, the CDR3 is TGCGCCAGCAGAAATTTAGCGGGGGGTTACGAGCAGTACTTC. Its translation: CASRNLAGGYEQYF.

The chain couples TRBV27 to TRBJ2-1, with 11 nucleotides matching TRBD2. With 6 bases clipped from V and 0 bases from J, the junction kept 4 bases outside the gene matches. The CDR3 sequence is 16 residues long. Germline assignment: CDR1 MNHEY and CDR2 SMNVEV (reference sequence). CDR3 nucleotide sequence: TGTGCCAGCAGGGGACTAGCGGTAAGCTCCTACAATGAGCAGTTCTTC. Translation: CASRGLAVSSYNEQFF.

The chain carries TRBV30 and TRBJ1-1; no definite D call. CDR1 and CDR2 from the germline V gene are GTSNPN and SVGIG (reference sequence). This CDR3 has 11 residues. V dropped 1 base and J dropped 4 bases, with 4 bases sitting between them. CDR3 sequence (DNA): TGTGCCTGGAGTGATGGCACTGAAGCTTTCTTT. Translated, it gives CAWSDGTEAFF.

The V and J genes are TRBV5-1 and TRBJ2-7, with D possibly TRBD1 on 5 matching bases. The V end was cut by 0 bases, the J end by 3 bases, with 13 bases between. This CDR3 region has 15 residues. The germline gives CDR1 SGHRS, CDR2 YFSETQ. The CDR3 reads CASSLGTSGDYEQYF. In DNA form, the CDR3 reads TGCGCCAGCAGCTTGGGGACATCGGGTGACTACGAGCAGTACTTC.

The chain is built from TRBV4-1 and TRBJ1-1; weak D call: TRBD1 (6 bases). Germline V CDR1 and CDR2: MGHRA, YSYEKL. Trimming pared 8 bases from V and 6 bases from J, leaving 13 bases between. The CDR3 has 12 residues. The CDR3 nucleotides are TGCGCCAGCTCCGGAGGGGGGGCTGAAGCTTTCTTT. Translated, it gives CASSGGGAEAFF.

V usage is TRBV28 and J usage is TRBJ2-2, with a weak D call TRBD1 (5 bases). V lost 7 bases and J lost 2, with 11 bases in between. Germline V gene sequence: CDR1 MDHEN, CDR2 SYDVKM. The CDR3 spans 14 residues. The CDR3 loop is CASTRQGNTGELFF. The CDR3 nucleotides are TGTGCCAGCACGCGGCAGGGTAACACCGGGGAGCTGTTTTTT.

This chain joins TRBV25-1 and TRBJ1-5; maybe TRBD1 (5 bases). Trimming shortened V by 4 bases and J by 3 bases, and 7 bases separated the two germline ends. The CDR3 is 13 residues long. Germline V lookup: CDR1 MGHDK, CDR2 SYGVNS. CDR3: CASSGQLNQPQHF. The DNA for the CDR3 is TGTGCCAGCAGTGGACAGCTCAATCAGCCCCAGCATTTT.

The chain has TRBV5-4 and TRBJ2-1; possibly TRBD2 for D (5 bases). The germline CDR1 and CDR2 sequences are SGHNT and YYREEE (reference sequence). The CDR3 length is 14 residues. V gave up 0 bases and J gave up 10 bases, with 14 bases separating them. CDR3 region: CASSLGFGIGEQFF. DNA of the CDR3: TGTGCCAGCAGCTTGGGCTTCGGGATTGGGGAGCAGTTCTTC.

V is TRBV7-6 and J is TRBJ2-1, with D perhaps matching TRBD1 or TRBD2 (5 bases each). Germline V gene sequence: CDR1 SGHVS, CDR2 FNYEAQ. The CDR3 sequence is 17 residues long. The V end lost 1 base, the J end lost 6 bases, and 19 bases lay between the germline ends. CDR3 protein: CASSLGWFTRGTNEQFF. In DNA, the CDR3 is TGTGCCAGCAGCTTAGGGTGGTTTACGAGGGGCACCAATGAGCAGTTCTTC.

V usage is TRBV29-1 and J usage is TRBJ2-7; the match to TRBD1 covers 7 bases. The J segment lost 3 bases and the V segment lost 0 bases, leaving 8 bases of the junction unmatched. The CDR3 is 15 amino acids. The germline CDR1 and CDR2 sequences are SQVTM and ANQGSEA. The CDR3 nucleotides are TGCAGCGTTGAAGAGTACGGGACAGAGGACTACGAGCAGTACTTC. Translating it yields CSVEEYGTEDYEQYF.

CDR3 DNA sequence: TGTGCCAGCAGTGAATGGGGTTCCTACGAGCAGTACTTC. It encodes CASSEWGSYEQYF. This rearrangement joins TRBV25-1 to TRBJ2-7; D unclear. Germline assignment: CDR1 MGHDK and CDR2 SYGVNS. The V gene lost 1 base and the J gene lost 1 base, with 5 bases spanning the gap. The CDR3 is 13 residues long.

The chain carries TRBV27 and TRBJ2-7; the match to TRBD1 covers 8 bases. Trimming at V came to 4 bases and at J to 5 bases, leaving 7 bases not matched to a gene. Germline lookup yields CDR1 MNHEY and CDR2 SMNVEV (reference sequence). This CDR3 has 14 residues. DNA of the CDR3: TGTGCCAGCAGTTCCGGACAGGGACACAACGAGCAGTACTTC. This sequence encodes CASSSGQGHNEQYF.

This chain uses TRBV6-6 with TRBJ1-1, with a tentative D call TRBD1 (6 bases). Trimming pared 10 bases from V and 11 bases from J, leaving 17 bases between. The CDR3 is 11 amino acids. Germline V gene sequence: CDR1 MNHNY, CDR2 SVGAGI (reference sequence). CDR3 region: CAILTGSAAFF. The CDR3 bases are TGTGCCATACTCACAGGGAGTGCGGCTTTCTTT.

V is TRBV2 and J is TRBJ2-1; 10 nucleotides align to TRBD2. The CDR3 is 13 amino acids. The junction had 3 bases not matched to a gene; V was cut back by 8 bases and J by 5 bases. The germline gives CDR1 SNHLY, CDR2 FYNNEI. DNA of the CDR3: TGTGCCAGCCTAGCGGGGGCAAACAATGAGCAGTTCTTC. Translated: CASLAGANNEQFF.

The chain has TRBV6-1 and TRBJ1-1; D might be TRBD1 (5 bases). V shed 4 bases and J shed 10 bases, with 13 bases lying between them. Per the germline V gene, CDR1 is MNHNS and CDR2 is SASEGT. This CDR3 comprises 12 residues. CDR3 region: CASSVGLQAAFF. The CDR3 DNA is TGTGCCAGCAGTGTCGGATTACAGGCAGCTTTCTTT.

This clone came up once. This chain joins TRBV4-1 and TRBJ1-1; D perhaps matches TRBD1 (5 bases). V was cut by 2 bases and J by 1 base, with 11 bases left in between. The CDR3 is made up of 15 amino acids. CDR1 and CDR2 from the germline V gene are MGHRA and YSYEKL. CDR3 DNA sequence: TGCGCCAGCAGCCAAAGTACAGGTCCGAACACTGAAGCTTTCTTT. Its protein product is CASSQSTGPNTEAFF.

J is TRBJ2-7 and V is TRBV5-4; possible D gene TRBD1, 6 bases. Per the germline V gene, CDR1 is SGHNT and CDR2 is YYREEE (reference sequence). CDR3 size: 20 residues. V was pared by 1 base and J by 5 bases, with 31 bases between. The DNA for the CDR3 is TGTGCCAGCAGCTTGAATAAGAGTCCTCAGGGGATGCCGCCAACCAACGAGCAGTACTTC. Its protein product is CASSLNKSPQGMPPTNEQYF.

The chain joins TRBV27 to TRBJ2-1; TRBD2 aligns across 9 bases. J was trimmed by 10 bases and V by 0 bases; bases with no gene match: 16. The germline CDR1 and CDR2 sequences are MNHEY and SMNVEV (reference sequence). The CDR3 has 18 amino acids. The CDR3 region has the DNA TGTGCCAGCAGTTTATCGAGTGGAGTGCGGGGGGGCAAGAGAGAGCAGTTCTTC. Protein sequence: CASSLSSGVRGGKREQFF.

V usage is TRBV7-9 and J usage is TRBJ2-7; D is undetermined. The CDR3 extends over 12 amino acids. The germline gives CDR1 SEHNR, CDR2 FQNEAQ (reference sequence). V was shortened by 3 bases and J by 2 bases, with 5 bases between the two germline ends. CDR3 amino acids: CASSFNPYEQYF. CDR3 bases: TGTGCCAGCAGCTTCAACCCCTACGAGCAGTACTTC. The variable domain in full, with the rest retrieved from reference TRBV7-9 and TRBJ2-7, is DTGVSQNPRHKITKRGQNVTFRCDPISEHNRLYWYRQTLGQGPEFLTYFQNEAQLEKSRLLSDRFSAERPKGSFSTLEIQRTEQGDSAMYLCASSFNPYEQYFGPGTRLTVT.

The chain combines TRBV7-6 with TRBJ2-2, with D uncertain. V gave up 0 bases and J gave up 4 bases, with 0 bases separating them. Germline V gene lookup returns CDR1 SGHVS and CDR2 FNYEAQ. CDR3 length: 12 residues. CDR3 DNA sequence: TGTGCCAGCAGCTTAGCCACCGGGGAGCTGTTTTTT. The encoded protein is CASSLATGELFF.

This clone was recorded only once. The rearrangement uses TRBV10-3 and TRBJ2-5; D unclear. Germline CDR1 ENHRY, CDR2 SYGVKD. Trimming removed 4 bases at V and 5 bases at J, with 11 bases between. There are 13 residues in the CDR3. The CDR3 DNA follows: TGTGCCATCAGTGTACGGATCGGGGAGACCCAGTACTTC. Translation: CAISVRIGETQYF.

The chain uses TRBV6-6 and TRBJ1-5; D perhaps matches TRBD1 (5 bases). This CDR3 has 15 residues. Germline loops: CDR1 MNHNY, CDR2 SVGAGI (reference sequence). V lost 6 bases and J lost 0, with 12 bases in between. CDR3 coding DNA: TGTGCCAGCAGACCCCGGGGGGATAGCAATCAGCCCCAGCATTTT. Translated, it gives CASRPRGDSNQPQHF.

CDR3 in amino acids: CASSYGTLGTGELFF. Here the CDR3 DNA reads TGTGCCAGCAGTTACGGCACCCTAGGCACCGGGGAGCTGTTTTTT. The gene calls are TRBV6-5 and TRBJ2-2, with unresolved D. Germline CDR1 reads MNHEY; CDR2 reads SVGAGI. With 2 bases removed from V and 4 bases from J, the gap between germline ends came to 11 bases. The CDR3 loop spans 15 amino acids.

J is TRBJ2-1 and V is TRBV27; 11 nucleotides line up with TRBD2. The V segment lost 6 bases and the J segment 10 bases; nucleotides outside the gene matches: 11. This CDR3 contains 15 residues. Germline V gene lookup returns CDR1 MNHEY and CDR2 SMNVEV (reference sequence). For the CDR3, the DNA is TGTGCCAGCAGGATACTAGCGGGAGTTACCAAGGAGCAGTTCTTC. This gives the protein CASRILAGVTKEQFF.

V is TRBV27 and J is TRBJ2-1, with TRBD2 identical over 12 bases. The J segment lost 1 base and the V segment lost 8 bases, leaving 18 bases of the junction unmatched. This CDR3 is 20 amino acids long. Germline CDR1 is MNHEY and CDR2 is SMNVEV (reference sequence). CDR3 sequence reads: CASVRFSGTSGPLSYNEQFF. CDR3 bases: TGTGCCAGCGTTAGGTTCTCCGGGACTAGCGGGCCATTATCCTACAATGAGCAGTTCTTC.

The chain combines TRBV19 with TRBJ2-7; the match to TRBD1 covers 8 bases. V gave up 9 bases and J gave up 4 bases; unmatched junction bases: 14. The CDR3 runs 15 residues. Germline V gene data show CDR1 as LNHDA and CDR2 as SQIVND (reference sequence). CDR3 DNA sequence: TGTGCCAGCAACAACCCCCTGGACAGGGTATACGAGCAGTACTTC. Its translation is CASNNPLDRVYEQYF.

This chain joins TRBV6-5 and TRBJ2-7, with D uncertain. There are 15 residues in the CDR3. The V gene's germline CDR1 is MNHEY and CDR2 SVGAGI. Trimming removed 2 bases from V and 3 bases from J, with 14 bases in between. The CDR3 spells CASSYSPGNYYEQYF. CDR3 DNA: TGTGCCAGCAGTTACAGTCCCGGAAATTACTACGAGCAGTACTTC.

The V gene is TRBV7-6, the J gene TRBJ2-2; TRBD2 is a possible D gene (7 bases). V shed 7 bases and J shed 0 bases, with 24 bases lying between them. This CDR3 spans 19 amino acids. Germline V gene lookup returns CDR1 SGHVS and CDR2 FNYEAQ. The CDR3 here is CASTKPKTGGRSNTGELFF. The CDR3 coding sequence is TGTGCCAGCACTAAGCCCAAAACGGGGGGCAGATCGAACACCGGGGAGCTGTTTTTT.

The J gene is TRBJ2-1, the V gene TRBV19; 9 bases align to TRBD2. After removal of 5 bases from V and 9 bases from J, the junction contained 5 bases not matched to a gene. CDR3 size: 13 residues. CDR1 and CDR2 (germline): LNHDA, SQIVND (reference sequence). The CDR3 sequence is CASSVAGETEQFF. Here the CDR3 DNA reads TGTGCCAGTAGTGTAGCGGGAGAGACTGAGCAGTTCTTC.